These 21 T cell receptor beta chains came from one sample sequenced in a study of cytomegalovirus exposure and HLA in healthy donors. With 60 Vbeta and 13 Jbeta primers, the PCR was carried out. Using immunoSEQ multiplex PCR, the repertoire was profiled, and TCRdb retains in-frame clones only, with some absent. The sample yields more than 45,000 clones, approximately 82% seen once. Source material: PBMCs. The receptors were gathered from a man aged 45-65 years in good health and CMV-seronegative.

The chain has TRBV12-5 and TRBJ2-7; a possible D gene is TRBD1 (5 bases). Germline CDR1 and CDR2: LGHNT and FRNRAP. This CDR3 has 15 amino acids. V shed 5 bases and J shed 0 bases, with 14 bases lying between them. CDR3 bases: TGTGCTAGTGGTCCTCGTGGGGCGTCCTCCTACGAGCAGTACTTC. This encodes CASGPRGASSYEQYF. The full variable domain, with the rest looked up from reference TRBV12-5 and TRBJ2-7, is DARVTQTPRHKVTEMGQEVTMRCQPILGHNTVFWYRQTMMQGLELLAYFRNRAPLDDSGMPKDRFSAEMPDATLATLKIQPSEPRDSAVYFCASGPRGASSYEQYFGPGTRLTVT.

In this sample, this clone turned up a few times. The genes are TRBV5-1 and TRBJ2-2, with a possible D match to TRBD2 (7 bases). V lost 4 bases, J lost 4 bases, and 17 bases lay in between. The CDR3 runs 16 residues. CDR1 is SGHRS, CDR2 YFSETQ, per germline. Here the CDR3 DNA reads TGCGCCAGCAGCGTCAAACAGGGAGGGGTCACCGGGGAGCTGTTTTTT. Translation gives CASSVKQGGVTGELFF.

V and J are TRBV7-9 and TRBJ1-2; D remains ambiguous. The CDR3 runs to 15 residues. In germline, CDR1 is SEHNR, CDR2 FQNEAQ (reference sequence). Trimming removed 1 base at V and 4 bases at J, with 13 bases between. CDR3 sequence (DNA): TGTGCCAGCAGCTTAGAAACGGGAGGCAGCTATGGCTACACCTTC. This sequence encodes CASSLETGGSYGYTF.

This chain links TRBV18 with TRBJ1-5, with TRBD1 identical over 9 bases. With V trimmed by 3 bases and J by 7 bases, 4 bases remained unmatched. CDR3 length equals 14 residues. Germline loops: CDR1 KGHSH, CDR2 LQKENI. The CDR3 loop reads CASSPDRGGQPQHF. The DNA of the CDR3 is TGTGCCAGCTCACCGGACAGGGGTGGGCAGCCCCAGCATTTT. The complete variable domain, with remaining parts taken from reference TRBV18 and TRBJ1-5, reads NAGVMQNPRHLVRRRGQEARLRCSPMKGHSHVYWYRQLPEEGLKFMVYLQKENIIDESGMPKERFSAEFPKEGPSILRIQQVVRGDSAAYFCASSPDRGGQPQHFGDGTRLSIL.

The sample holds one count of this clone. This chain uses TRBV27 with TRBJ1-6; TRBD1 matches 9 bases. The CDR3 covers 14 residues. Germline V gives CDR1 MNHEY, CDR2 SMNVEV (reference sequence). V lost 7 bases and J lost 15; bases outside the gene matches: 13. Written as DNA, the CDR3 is TGTGCCAGCACCAGTATAGGGGACAGGGCAAACCTCCACTTT. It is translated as CASTSIGDRANLHF.

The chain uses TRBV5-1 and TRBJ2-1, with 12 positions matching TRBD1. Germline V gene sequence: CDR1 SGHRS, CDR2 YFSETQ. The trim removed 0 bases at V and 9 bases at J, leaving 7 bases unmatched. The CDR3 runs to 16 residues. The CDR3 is CASSLEPGQGALEQFF. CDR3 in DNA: TGCGCCAGCAGCTTGGAACCGGGACAGGGGGCCCTTGAGCAGTTCTTC.

The CDR3 reads CASVASAGGTDTQYF. The CDR3 DNA reads TGTGCCAGCGTCGCATCGGCGGGGGGCACAGATACGCAGTATTTT. The chain carries TRBV2 and TRBJ2-3; TRBD2 matches at 7 bases. CDR1 is SNHLY and CDR2 is FYNNEI in the germline V gene. Trimming removed 8 bases from V and 1 base from J; junction bases left unmatched: 9. CDR3 length equals 15 residues.

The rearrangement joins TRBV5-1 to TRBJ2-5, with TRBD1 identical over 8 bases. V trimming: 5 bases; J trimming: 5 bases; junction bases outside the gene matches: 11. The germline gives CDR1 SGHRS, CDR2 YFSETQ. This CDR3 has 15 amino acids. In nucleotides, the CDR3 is TGCGCCAGCAGGCCCGAAGGACAGGGTGAGGAGACCCAGTACTTC. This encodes CASRPEGQGEETQYF.

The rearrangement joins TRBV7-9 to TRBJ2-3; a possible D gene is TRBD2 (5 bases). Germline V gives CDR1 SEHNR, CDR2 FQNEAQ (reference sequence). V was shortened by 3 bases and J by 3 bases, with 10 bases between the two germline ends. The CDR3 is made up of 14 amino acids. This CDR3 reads CASSFTGSTDTQYF. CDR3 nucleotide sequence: TGTGCCAGCAGCTTTACGGGGAGTACAGATACGCAGTATTTT.

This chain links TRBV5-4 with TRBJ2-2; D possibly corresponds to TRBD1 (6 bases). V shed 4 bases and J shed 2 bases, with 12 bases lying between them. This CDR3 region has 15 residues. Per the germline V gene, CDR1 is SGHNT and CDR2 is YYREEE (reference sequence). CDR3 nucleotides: TGTGCCAGCAGCCCCGGACAGCATAACACCGGGGAGCTGTTTTTT. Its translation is CASSPGQHNTGELFF.

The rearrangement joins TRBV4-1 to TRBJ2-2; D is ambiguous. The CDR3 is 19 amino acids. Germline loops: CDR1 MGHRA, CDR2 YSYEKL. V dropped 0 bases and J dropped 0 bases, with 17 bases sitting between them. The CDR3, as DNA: TGCGCCAGCAGCCAAGATCAGGCCCCCCTAACATCGAACACCGGGGAGCTGTTTTTT. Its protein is CASSQDQAPLTSNTGELFF.

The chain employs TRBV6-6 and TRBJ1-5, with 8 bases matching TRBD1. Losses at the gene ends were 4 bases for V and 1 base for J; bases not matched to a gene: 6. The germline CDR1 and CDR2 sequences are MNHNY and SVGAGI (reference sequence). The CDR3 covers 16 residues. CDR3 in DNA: TGTGCCAGCAGTTCTCCGGGGACAGGAAGCAATCAGCCCCAGCATTTT. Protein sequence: CASSSPGTGSNQPQHF.

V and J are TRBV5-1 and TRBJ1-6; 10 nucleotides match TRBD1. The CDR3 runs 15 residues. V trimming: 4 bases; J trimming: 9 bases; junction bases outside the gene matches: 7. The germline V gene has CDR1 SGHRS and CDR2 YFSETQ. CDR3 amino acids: CASSPDRGQGSPLHF. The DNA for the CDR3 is TGCGCCAGCAGCCCTGACAGGGGGCAGGGTTCACCCCTCCACTTT.

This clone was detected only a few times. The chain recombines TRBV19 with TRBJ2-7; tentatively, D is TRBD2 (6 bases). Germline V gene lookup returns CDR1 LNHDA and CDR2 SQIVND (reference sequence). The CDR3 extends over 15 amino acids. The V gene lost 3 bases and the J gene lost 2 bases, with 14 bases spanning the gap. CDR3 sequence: CASSMRPGLPYEQYF. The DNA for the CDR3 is TGTGCCAGTAGTATGAGGCCGGGACTCCCCTACGAGCAGTACTTC.

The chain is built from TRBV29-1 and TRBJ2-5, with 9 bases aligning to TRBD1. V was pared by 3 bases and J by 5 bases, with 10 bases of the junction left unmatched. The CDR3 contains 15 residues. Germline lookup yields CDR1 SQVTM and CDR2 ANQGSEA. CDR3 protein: CSVDGTGLYWETQYF. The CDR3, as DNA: TGCAGCGTTGATGGGACAGGGTTATATTGGGAGACCCAGTACTTC. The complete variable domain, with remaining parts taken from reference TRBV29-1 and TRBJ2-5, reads SAVISQKPSRDICQRGTSLTIQCQVDSQVTMMFWYRQQPGQSLTLIATANQGSEATYESGFVIDKFPISRPNLTFSTLTVSNMSPEDSSIYLCSVDGTGLYWETQYFGPGTRLLVL.

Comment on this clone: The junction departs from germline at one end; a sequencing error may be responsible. The CDR3 sequence: CASSLGVGRVDF. The CDR3, as DNA: TGTGCCAGCAGCTTAGGGGTTGGCAGGGTAGATTTT. This chain connects TRBV7-8 to TRBJ1-3; a weak D match, TRBD1 (5 bases). CDR3 length: 12 residues. Germline lookup yields CDR1 SGHVS and CDR2 FQNEAQ.

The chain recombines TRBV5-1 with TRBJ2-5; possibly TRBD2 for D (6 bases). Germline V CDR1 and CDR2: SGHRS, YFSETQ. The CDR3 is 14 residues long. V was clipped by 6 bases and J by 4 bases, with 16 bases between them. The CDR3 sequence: CASNRDFGGETQYF. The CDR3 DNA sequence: TGCGCCAGCAACCGGGACTTTGGGGGAGAGACCCAGTACTTC.

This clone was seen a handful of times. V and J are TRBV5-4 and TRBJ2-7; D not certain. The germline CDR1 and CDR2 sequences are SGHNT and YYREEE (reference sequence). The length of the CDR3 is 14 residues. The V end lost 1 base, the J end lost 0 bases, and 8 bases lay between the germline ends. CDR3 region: CASSLSTVSYEQYF. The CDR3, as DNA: TGTGCCAGCAGCTTGTCTACAGTCTCCTACGAGCAGTACTTC.

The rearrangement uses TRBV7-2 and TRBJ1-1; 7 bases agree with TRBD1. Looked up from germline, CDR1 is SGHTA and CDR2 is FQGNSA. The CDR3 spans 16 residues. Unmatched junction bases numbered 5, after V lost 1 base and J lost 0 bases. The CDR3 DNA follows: TGTGCCAGCAGCTTAGGGTACAGGGGCATGAACACTGAAGCTTTCTTT. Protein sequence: CASSLGYRGMNTEAFF.

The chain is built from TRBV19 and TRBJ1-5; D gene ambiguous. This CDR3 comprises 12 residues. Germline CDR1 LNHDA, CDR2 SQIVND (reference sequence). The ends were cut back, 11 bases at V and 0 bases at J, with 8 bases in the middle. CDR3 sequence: CASRDSNQPQHF. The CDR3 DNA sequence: TGTGCCTCGCGGGATAGCAATCAGCCCCAGCATTTT.

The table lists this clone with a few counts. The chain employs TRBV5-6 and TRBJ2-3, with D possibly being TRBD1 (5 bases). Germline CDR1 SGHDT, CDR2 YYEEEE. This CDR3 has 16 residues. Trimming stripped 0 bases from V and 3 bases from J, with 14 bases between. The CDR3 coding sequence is TGTGCCAGCAGCTTGGGTTTGTTAGGGGCGACAGATACGCAGTATTTT. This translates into CASSLGLLGATDTQYF.